Listed here are 10 T cell receptor beta chains from one sample, sequenced in a study of cytomegalovirus exposure and HLA in healthy donors. With 60 Vbeta and 13 Jbeta primers, the PCR was carried out. Repertoires were generated with immunoSEQ multiplex PCR, while TCRdb's copy carries only in-frame clones and drops some. The sample includes more than 150,000 clones, roughly three quarters of them seen just once. What was sequenced was PBMCs. The source is a woman younger than 45 in good health and CMV-seropositive.

This chain links TRBV5-1 with TRBJ1-6; TRBD1 aligns across 7 bases. V lost 3 bases to trimming and J lost 5 bases; unmatched junction nucleotides: 5. This CDR3 region has 15 residues. Germline V lookup: CDR1 SGHRS, CDR2 YFSETQ. CDR3 sequence: CASSSGQANNSPLHF. The CDR3 region has the DNA TGCGCCAGCAGCTCTGGACAGGCCAATAATTCACCCCTCCACTTT.

In its sample, this clone was seen once. This chain joins TRBV6-5 and TRBJ1-4; a possible D gene is TRBD1 (5 bases). Germline V gene lookup returns CDR1 MNHEY and CDR2 SVGAGI. The CDR3 covers 15 residues. V dropped 5 bases and J dropped 8 bases, with 18 bases sitting between them. The CDR3 nucleotides read TGTGCCAGCAGTGCGGTGGTAGGGGCTCGAGAAAAACTGTTTTTT. It encodes CASSAVVGAREKLFF.

The chain joins TRBV30 to TRBJ2-7; possibly TRBD2 for D (7 bases). There are 14 residues in the CDR3. The V end lost 5 bases, the J end lost 5 bases, and 19 bases lay between the germline ends. CDR1 is GTSNPN, CDR2 SVGIG, per germline (reference sequence). Written as DNA, the CDR3 is TGTGCCTGGTCTCCTCAGGGGAGGGAAGACGAGCAGTACTTC. The encoded protein is CAWSPQGREDEQYF.

This clone is a singleton in its sample. This chain joins TRBV10-1 and TRBJ1-1; TRBD1 matches at 8 bases. V dropped 2 bases and J dropped 0; count of bases not matched to a gene: 2. This CDR3 has 15 amino acids. CDR1 and CDR2 (germline): WNHNN, SYGVQD (reference sequence). CDR3 nucleotides: TGCGCCAGCAGTGAGGTCAGGGGGCTGAACACTGAAGCTTTCTTT. It codes for CASSEVRGLNTEAFF.

In the case of this clone: The identical CDR3 is also encoded by other nucleotide sequences in the sample. The CDR3 loop reads CASSGGGRSNQPQHF. DNA for the CDR3: TGTGCCAGCAGTGGGGGGGGTAGGAGCAATCAGCCCCAGCATTTT. The chain is built from TRBV2 and TRBJ1-5; D is perhaps TRBD1 (5 bases). The germline V gene has CDR1 SNHLY and CDR2 FYNNEI. Trimming removed 4 bases from V and 1 base from J, with 11 bases in between. CDR3 size: 15 residues.

This chain's CDR3 is CASSQDSNEQFF. The CDR3 bases are TGTGCCAGCAGCCAGGACAGCAATGAGCAGTTCTTC. The genes are TRBV7-9 and TRBJ2-1, with D possibly being TRBD1 (6 bases). The CDR3 length is 12 residues. V lost 5 bases, J lost 6 bases, and 8 bases lay in between. Germline CDR1 is SEHNR and CDR2 is FQNEAQ (reference sequence).

The V gene is TRBV11-2, the J gene TRBJ2-2, with D maybe TRBD1 (6 bases). The germline gives CDR1 SGHAT, CDR2 FQNNGV. The CDR3 consists of 17 residues. With 4 bases removed from V and 0 bases from J, the gap between germline ends came to 15 bases. In DNA, the CDR3 is TGTGCCAGCAGCTACCGGACAGACCTCGCGAACACCGGGGAGCTGTTTTTT. Protein sequence: CASSYRTDLANTGELFF.

The chain joins TRBV30 to TRBJ2-5, with a tentative D call TRBD2 (7 bases). V shed 0 bases and J shed 1 base, with 9 bases lying between them. The CDR3 spans 14 residues. Germline loops: CDR1 GTSNPN, CDR2 SVGIG (reference sequence). DNA for the CDR3: TGTGCCTGGAGTGTAGGGGGGGGCCAAGAGACCCAGTACTTC. Protein product: CAWSVGGGQETQYF.

This clone was seen only a few times. The V and J genes are TRBV11-3 and TRBJ1-2, with 7 bases identical to TRBD1. This CDR3 region has 14 residues. V gave up 5 bases and J gave up 5 bases; unmatched junction bases: 8. CDR1 is SGHNT and CDR2 is YENEEA in the germline V gene. The CDR3 bases are TGTGCCAGCAGCGAAAGGGGGCTCGGGTATGGCTACACCTTC. This gives the protein CASSERGLGYGYTF. Full variable domain (rest looked up from reference TRBV11-3 and TRBJ1-2): EAGVVQSPRYKIIEKKQPVAFWCNPISGHNTLYWYLQNLGQGPELLIRYENEEAVDDSQLPKDRFSAERLKGVDSTLKIQPAELGDSAVYLCASSERGLGYGYTFGSGTRLTVV.

This clone was seen more than once but under ten times. The rearrangement links TRBV6-7 to TRBJ2-3, with 13 positions matching TRBD2. TRBV6-7 has ORF status, its function being uncertain. The CDR3 is 16 amino acids. Unmatched junction bases numbered 5, after V lost 6 bases and J lost 2 bases. CDR3: CASSYGLAGDTDTQYF. CDR3 bases: TGTGCCAGCAGCTATGGACTAGCGGGAGACACAGATACGCAGTATTTT.